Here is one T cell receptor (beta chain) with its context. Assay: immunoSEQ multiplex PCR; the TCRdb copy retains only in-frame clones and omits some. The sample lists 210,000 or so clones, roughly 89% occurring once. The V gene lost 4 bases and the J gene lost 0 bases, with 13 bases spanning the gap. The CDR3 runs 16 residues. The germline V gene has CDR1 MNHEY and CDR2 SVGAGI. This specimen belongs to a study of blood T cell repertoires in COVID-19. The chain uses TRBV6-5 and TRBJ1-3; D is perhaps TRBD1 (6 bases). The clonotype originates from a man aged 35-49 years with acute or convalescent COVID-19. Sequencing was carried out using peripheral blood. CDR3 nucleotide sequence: TGTGCCAGCAGTTCAGACAGGTGGGACTCTGGAAACACCATATATTTT. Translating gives CASSSDRWDSGNTIYF.